This T cell receptor (beta chain) comes out of a study of tumor-infiltrating lymphocytes in primary liver carcinoma. Broader study findings: Only about 8-25% of top clones were detected in all five tumor regions. Compared with blood, tumor repertoires held significantly more in their top 250 clones.

A note on this clonotype: What it binds is unknown. Mismatch with germline at one junction end may stem from a read error.

Total RNA amounting to 500 ng was the source from which TCR beta cDNA was made with a constant-region primer. Slightly modified ARM-PCR with three nested multiplex PCR rounds yielded TCR beta libraries. Rounds one and two of PCR, each of 10 to 11 cycles, were primed with TRBV1-TRBV30 forward primers and a C-beta reverse primer. TCRdb processed the multiplex PCR reads anew with MiXCR; each CDR3 protein has one entry. The repertoire includes more than 95,000 distinct CDR3 sequences, around 80% of them detected once, and approximately 21% sits in the top ten. Bulk tissue was left unsorted, and RNA and DNA were co-extracted from 20-30 mg of it. Every single tumor sample held over 85% viable tumor cells. The CDR3 covers 13 residues. The germline gives CDR1 MNHNS, CDR2 SASEGT.

This receptor was taken from a man in his forties or fifties with primary liver carcinoma and hepatitis B virus infection. Material: liver tumor tissue from sampling region 3. Subset reported: tumor region T3, left-lateral pole. The rearrangement links TRBV6-1 to TRBJ1-2; a weak D match, TRBD1 (5 bases). CDR3 in DNA: TGTGCCTGCAGTGAAGATGGGGGATATGGCTACACTTTC. Translation: CACSEDGGYGYTF.